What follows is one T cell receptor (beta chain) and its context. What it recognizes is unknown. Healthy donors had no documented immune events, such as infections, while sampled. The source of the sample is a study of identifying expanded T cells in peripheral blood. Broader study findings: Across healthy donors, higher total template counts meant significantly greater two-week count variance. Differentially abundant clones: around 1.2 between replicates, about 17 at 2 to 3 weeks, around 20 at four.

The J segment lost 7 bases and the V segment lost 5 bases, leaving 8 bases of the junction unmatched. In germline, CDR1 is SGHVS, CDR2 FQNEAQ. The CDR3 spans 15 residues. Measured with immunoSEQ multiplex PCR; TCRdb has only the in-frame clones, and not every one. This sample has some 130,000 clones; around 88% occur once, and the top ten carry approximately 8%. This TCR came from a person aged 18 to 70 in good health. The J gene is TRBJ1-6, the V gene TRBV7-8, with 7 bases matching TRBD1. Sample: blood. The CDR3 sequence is CASSLRQGGNSPLHF. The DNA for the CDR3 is TGTGCCAGCAGCCTACGACAGGGAGGGAATTCACCCCTCCACTTT.